This T cell receptor beta chain derives from a study of vaccination effects on CD4 cells after COVID-19. Across the study: Post-vaccine sampling occurred a median 72 days after the second dose. Notes on the study in general: Healthy vaccinees' vaccine-induced clones included only 1 of 255 cross-reacting with common cold coronaviruses.

On this clone itself: Antigen unknown.

TCRdb's table, derived via immunoSEQ multiplex PCR, lists solely in-frame clones and lacks some. The data contain about 27,000 clones, under 90% of them singletons. In the ViraFEST assay, antigen-specific CD4+ clonotypes were identified by expansion after peptide-pool stimulation. After roughly 11 days in culture, the CD4+ T cells were isolated. Every participant took two doses of the BNT162b2 or mRNA-1273 vaccine. Vaccine recipients, nucleocapsid antibody negative, had no prior SARS-CoV-2 infection. Researchers reported culturing a few million PBMC in each well, adding 9 to 10 IU/ml IL-2 and 10 ug/ml peptides. Source: CD4+ T cells from PBMCs cultured with HCoV-NL63 spike peptides, taken after COVID-19 vaccination. The sequence was obtained from a human donor who received a COVID-19 vaccine. Some clones in this sample may be carry-over from other donors' samples.

CDR3 residues: CASKGGRGDETQYF. The CDR3 bases are TGTGCCAGCAAAGGGGGCAGAGGAGATGAGACCCAGTACTTC. J is TRBJ2-5 and V is TRBV28, with 7 bases fitting TRBD1. CDR3 length: 14 residues. CDR1 MDHEN and CDR2 SYDVKM come from the germline V gene. The ends lost 7 bases at V and 5 bases at J; junction bases unmatched: 10.